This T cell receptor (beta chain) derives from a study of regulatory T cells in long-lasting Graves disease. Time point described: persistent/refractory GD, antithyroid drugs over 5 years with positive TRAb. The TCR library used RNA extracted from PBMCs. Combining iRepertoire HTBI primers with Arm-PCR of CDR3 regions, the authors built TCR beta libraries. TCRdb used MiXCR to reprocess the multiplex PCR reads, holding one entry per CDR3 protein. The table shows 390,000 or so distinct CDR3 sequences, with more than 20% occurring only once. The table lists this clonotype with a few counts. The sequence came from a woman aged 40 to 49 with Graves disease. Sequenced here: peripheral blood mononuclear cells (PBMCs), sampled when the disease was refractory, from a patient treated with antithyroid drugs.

CDR3 in amino acids: CSASGGLSWDAFF. As DNA, the CDR3 is TGCAGTGCTAGTGGGGGGCTCTCATGGGACGCTTTCTTT. This chain uses TRBV20-1 with TRBJ1-1, with a weak D call TRBD1 (6 bases). The ends were cut back, 3 bases at V and 11 bases at J, with 19 bases in the middle. The CDR3 contains 13 residues. Germline assignment: CDR1 DFQATT and CDR2 SNEGSKA (reference sequence).